Listed below are T cell receptor beta chains from one sample, sequenced in a study of neurological immune-mediated disorders. TCRdb itself ran the 5' RACE reads through MiXCR, one entry per CDR3 protein. The sample lists 25,000 to 35,000 distinct CDR3 sequences; about 15% were seen once. Sequenced input: PBMCs. The receptors derive from a man in his 70s in good health. CDR3s include the opening cysteine and the closing phenylalanine or tryptophan.

J gene | V gene | CDR3 protein
TRBJ2-2 | TRBV7-2 | CASSLAGTGLFGELFF
TRBJ2-7 | TRBV27 | CASSLSGDVEQYF
TRBJ2-3 | TRBV29-1 | CSVDRRGTDTQYF
TRBJ1-2 | TRBV11-2 | CASSLATANYGYTF
TRBJ2-3 | TRBV5-1 | CASSLAGTGADTQYF
TRBJ2-1 | TRBV20-1 | CSESGGAVNEQFF
TRBJ2-2 | TRBV20-1 | CSAKTSGNTGELFF
TRBJ2-3 | TRBV10-1 | CASSESRGAGTDTQYF
TRBJ2-7 | TRBV5-1 | CASSEGQVLEQNF
TRBJ1-2 | TRBV18 | CASSPGQGYGYTF
TRBJ2-2 | TRBV20-1 | CSARRVRSGELFF
TRBJ2-5 | TRBV6-1 | CASSETPGVGETQYF
TRBJ1-1 | TRBV10-3 | CAISDFSAGEAFF
TRBJ2-2 | TRBV20-1 | CSARDKRQGAFNTGELFF
TRBJ2-7 | TRBV20-1 | CSAHQRGGIDEQYF
TRBJ1-5 | TRBV18 | CASSPSGQGGNQPQHF
TRBJ2-7 | TRBV27 | CASSLARQEIYEQYF
TRBJ1-2 | TRBV28 | CASSLGLPEDYGYTF
TRBJ2-2 | TRBV5-6 | CASSAWDRTTGELFF
TRBJ2-5 | TRBV7-9 | CASSLDVQTQYF
TRBJ2-1 | TRBV2 | CASSDGGKQFF
TRBJ2-5 | TRBV12-3/TRBV12-4 | CASSAYGLETQYF
TRBJ1-3 | TRBV9 | CASSGRGTGDTIYF
TRBJ1-5 | TRBV12-3/TRBV12-4 | CASSPRSGQPSGQPQHF
TRBJ2-5 | TRBV5-1 | CASSRAYQETQYF
TRBJ1-1 | TRBV29-1 | CSVKITGDGGTEAFF
TRBJ1-1 | TRBV5-1 | CASSLGPGGSKTEAFF
TRBJ2-2 | TRBV24-1 | CATSDLGTGRDTGELFF
TRBJ2-2 | TRBV13 | CASSGRGKLLF
TRBJ1-2 | TRBV7-2 | CASSLDSGYGYTF
TRBJ2-7 | TRBV7-2 | CASSFGQHGEQYF
TRBJ2-1 | TRBV10-3 | CAISEFDPGRDEQFF
TRBJ1-2 | TRBV12-3/TRBV12-4 | CASSFAAVYYTF
TRBJ2-3 | TRBV20-1 | CSARDPGGPSTDTQYF
TRBJ1-1 | TRBV5-6 | CASSWDRVTEAFF
TRBJ2-3 | TRBV18 | CASSPDQTQDTQYF
TRBJ2-1 | TRBV20-1 | CSASLAGGRRNEQFF
TRBJ2-5 | TRBV5-1 | CASSRLGTSGGEETQYF
TRBJ2-7 | TRBV29-1 | CSVAGLGTVAYEQYF
TRBJ2-6 | TRBV20-1 | CSASPIQGTGANVLTF
TRBJ1-3 | TRBV5-1 | CASSLQGPNSGNTIYF
TRBJ1-1 | TRBV5-1 | CASSYSEGNTEAFF
TRBJ2-7 | TRBV7-2 | CASSLKGGTSSYEQYF
TRBJ2-7 | TRBV10-3 | CAITPSGVMGDEQYF
TRBJ2-5 | TRBV20-1 | CSARGDHKETQYF
TRBJ2-6 | TRBV6-5 | CASTAGRTSGANVLTF
TRBJ1-6 | TRBV11-2 | CASSRFGAGDNNSPLHF
TRBJ2-1 | TRBV4-1 | CASSARDLYNEQFF
TRBJ2-1 | TRBV24-1 | CATSDNLPEQFF
TRBJ1-1 | TRBV9 | CASSPQGGVLTEAFF
TRBJ2-5 | TRBV7-2 | CASSPRLTGQETQYF
TRBJ1-4 | TRBV10-3 | CAISESGQGLLGLFF
TRBJ1-1 | TRBV20-1 | CSAGKGGGNTEAFF
TRBJ2-5 | TRBV5-1 | CASSPRQSRETQYF
TRBJ2-1 | TRBV7-9 | CASSFPLGDRNEQFF